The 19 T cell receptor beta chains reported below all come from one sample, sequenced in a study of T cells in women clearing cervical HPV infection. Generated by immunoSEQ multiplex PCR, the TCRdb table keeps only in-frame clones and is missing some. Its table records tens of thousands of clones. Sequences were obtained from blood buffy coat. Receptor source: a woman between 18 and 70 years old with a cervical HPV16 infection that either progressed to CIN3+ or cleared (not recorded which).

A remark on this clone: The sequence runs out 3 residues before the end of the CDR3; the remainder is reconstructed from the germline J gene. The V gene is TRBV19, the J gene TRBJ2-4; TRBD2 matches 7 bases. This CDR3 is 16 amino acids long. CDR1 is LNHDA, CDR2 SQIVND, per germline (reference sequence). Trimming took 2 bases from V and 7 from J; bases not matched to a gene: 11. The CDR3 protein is CASSISGGRSGNIQYF. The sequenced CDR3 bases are TGTGCCAGTAGTATATCGGGAGGCAGGTCGGGGAACATT.

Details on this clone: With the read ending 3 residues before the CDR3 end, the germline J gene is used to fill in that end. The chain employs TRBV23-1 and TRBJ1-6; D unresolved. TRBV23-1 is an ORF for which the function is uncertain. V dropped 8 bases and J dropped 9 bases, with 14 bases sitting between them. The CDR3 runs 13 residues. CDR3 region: CASPPQSGSPLHF. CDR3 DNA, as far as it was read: TGCGCCAGCCCCCCCCAGTCGGGTTCACCC.

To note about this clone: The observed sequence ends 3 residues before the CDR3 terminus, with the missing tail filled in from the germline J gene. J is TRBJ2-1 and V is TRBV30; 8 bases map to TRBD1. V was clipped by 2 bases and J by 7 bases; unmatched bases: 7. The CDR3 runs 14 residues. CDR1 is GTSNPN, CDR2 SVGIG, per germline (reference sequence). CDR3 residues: CAWSPDRGTNEQFF. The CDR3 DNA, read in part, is TGTGCCTGGAGTCCCGACAGGGGTACGAATGAG.

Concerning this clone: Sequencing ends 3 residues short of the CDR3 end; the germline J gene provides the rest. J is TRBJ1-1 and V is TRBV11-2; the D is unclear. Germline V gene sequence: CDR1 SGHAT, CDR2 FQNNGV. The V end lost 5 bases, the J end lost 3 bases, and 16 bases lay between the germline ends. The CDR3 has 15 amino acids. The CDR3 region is CASSLRGYSDTEAFF. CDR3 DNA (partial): TGTGCCAGCAGCCTCCGCGGGTATTCGGACACTGAA.

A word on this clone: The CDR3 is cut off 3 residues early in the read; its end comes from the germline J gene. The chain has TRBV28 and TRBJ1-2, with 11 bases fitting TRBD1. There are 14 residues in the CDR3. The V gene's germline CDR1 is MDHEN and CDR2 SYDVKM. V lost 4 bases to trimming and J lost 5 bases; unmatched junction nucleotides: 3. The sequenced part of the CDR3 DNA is TGTGCCAGCAGTTGGGGACAGGGGGTTTATGGC. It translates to CASSWGQGVYG. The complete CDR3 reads CASSWGQGVYGYTF.

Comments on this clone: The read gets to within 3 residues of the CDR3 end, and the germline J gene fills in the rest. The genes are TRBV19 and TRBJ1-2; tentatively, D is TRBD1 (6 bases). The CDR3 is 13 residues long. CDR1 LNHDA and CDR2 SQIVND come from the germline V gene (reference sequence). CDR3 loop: CASSIGGPNDYTF. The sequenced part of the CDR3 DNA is TGTGCCAGTAGTATCGGGGGGCCAAACGAC.

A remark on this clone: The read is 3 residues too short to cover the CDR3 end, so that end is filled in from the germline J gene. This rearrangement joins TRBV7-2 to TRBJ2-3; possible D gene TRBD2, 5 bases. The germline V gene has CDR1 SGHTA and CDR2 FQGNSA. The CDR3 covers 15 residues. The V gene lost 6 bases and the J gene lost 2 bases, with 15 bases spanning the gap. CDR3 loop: CASSSRERTTDTQYF. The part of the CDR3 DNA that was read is TGTGCCAGCAGTTCGAGGGAGCGGACCACAGATACG.

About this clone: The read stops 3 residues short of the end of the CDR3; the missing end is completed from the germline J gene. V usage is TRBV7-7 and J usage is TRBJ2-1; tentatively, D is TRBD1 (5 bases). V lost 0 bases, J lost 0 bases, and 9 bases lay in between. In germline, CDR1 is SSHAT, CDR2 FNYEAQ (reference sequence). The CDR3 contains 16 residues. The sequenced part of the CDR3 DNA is TGTGCCAGCAGCTTAGCCCCAGGGCCCTCCTACAATGAG. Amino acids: CASSLAPGPSYNE. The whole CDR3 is CASSLAPGPSYNEQFF. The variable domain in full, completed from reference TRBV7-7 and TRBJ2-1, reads GAGVSQSPRYKVTKRGQDVTLRCDPISSHATLYWYQQALGQGPEFLTYFNYEAQPDKSGLPSDRFSAERPEGSISTLTIQRTEQRDSAMYRCASSLAPGPSYNEQFFGPGTRLTVL.

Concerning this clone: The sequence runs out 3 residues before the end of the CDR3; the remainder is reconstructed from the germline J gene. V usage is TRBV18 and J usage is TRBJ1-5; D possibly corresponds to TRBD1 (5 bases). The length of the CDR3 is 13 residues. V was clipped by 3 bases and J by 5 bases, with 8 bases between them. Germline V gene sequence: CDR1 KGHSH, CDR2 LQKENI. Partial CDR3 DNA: TGTGCCAGCTCACCGAGCAGGGATCAGCCC. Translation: CASSPSRDQP. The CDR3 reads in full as CASSPSRDQPQHF.

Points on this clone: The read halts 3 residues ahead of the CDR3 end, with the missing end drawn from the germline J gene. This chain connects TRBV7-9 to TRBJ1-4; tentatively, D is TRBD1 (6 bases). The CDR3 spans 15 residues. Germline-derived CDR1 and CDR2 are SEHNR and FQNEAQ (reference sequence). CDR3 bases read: TGTGCCAGCAGCTCAGGGGTCTCCTATAATTCACCA. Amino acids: CASSSGVSYNSP. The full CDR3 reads CASSSGVSYNSPLFF.

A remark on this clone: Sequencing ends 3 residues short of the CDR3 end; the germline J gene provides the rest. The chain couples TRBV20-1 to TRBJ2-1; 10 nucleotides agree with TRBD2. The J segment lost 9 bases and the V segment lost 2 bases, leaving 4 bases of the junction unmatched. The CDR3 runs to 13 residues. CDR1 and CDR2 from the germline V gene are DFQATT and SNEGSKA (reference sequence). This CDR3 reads CSARSGGAVEQFF. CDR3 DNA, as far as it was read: TGCAGTGCTAGAAGCGGGGGGGCGGTTGAG.

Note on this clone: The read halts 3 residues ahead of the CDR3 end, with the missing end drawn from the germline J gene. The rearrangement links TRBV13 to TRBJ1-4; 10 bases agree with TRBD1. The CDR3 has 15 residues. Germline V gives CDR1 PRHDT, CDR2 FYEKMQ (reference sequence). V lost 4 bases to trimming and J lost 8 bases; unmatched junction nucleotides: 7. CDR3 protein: CASSSRDRGYEKLFF. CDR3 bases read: TGTGCCAGCAGCTCCCGGGACAGGGGCTACGAAAAA.

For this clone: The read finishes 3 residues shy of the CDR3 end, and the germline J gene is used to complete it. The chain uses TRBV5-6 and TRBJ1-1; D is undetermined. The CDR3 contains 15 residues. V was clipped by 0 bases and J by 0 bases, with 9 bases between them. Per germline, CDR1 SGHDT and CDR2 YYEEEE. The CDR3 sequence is CASSLVGSMNTEAFF. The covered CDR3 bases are TGTGCCAGCAGCTTGGTGGGCAGTATGAACACTGAA.

CDR3 protein: CASSPRPGTGTSSYEQYF. The sequenced CDR3 bases are TGCGCCAGCAGCCCACGACCCGGGACAGGGACCAGCTCCTACGAG. V and J are TRBV5-1 and TRBJ2-7; 9 bases are a match to TRBD1. Coverage ceases 3 residues before the CDR3 finishes, and the germline J gene fills in the end. With V trimmed by 4 bases and J by 0 bases, 14 bases remained unmatched. In germline, CDR1 is SGHRS, CDR2 YFSETQ. The CDR3 has 18 residues.

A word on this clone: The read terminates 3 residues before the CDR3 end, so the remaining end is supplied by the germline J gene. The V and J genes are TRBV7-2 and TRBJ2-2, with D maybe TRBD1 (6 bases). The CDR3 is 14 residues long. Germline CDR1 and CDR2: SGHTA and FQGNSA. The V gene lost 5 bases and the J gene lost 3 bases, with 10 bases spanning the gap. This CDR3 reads CASSPTGYTGELFF. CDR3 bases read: TGTGCCAGCAGCCCTACAGGGTACACCGGGGAG.

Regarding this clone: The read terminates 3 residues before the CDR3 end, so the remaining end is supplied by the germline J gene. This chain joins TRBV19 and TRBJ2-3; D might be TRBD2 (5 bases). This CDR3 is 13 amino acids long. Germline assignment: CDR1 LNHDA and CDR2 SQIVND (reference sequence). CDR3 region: CASSIEGNQPQYF. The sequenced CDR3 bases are TGTGCCAGTAGTATTGAGGGCAATCAGCCG.

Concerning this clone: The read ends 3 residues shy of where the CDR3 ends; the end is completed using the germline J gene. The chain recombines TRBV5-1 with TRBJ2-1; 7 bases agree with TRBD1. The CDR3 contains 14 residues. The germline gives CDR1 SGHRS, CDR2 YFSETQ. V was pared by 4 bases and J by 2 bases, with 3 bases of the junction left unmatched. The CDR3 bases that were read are TGCGCCAGCAGCGAGACAGGGACCTACAATGAG. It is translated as CASSETGTYNE. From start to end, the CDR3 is CASSETGTYNEQFF.

CDR3 DNA, as far as it was read: TGTGCCAGCAGCTTGTCCGTAATTTCAGATACG. Amino acid sequence: CASSLSVISDT. The whole CDR3 region reads CASSLSVISDTQYF. This rearrangement joins TRBV6-4 to TRBJ2-3, with D uncertain. The CDR3 end lies 3 residues beyond the end of the read and is filled in from the germline J gene. V shed 6 bases and J shed 4 bases, with 14 bases lying between them. Germline V gene lookup returns CDR1 MRHNA and CDR2 SNTAGT. This CDR3 region has 14 residues.

The DNA read from the CDR3 is TGTGCCAGTACCTCCACGAGTAGGGTACCCATGGAGCTCGGCTCCTACAATGAG. Residues: CASTSTSRVPMELGSYNE. The CDR3 in full is CASTSTSRVPMELGSYNEQFF. The chain employs TRBV19 and TRBJ2-1, with D unresolved. The CDR3 extends 3 residues past the end of the read, so its final part is completed from the germline J gene. In germline, CDR1 is LNHDA, CDR2 SQIVND (reference sequence). V was trimmed by 7 bases and J by 0 bases, leaving 31 bases between them. The CDR3 loop spans 21 amino acids.